Listed below are T cell receptor beta chains from one sample, sequenced in a study of shared clonotypes between healthy human individuals. Only in-frame clones appear in the TCRdb table, and some are missing; sequencing was by immunoSEQ multiplex PCR. The sample holds some 790,000 clones, roughly 72% seen once. Material for sequencing was memory CD4+ T cells sorted from blood. All receptors derive from a woman under 40 in good health. Each CDR3 is given with its conserved first and last residue. Only part of the rows carry a size: once, few, many, or a class if the clone is expanded.

clone size,V gene,J gene,CDR3 length,CDR3 protein
once,TRBV25-1,TRBJ1-1,13,CASSEYGGQVAFF
once,TRBV6-1,TRBJ2-5,13,CASGTSGRWAQYF
-,TRBV15,TRBJ2-7,13,CATSPSGNYEQYF
few,TRBV18,TRBJ1-2,15,CASSGTVRGNYGYTF
-,TRBV21-1,TRBJ1-5,18,CASRHSGQGALGNQPQHF
-,TRBV6-1,TRBJ2-4,11,CASSEGHIQYF
-,TRBV14,TRBJ2-7,15,CASSPGAVPFYEQYF
-,TRBV4-1,TRBJ2-7,15,CASSQDPGLSGEQYF
-,TRBV6-5,TRBJ1-1,13,CASSYEGGTEAFF
-,TRBV4-1,TRBJ1-1,17,CASSQTLRTGKVTEAFF
-,TRBV10-2,-,10,CASRGYEQYF
-,TRBV19,TRBJ2-3,13,CASSPTVAGGRDF
-,TRBV28,TRBJ1-1,15,CASSRSQGAATEAFF
-,TRBV7-2,TRBJ2-2,14,CASSNDWDTGELFF
few,TRBV10-1,TRBJ1-1,13,CASRDQLNTEAFF
few,TRBV7-2,TRBJ2-1,18,CASSLALASGSPTNEQFF
few,TRBV5-1,TRBJ2-5,16,CASSWGATGTGETQYF